This record looks at one T cell receptor (beta chain) sequence and its context. The data belong to a study of blood T cells in healthy people across ages. With 2 bases clipped from V and 3 bases from J, the junction kept 4 bases outside the gene matches. CDR3 size: 14 residues. Combining a sample-barcoded 5' primer with a J-beta primer mix, a second PCR ran for roughly 7 to 12 cycles. Using its own MiXCR run on the 5' RACE reads, TCRdb lists one record per CDR3 protein. The sample contains around 1,700,000 distinct CDR3 sequences, about 30% of which appear only once. The source of this sequence is a woman under 40 in good health. The source material was blood. The gene calls are TRBV12-3 or TRBV12-4 and TRBJ2-7; TRBD2 matches at 7 bases. This CDR3 is CASSLTLAHYEQYF. The CDR3 coding sequence is TGTGCCAGCAGTTTAACACTAGCGCACTACGAGCAGTACTTC.